Each of the 2 T cell receptor beta chains below was sequenced from the same sample in a study of T cells after somatic rescue of genetic block. Measured with immunoSEQ multiplex PCR; TCRdb has only the in-frame clones, and not every one. The sample yields approximately 110,000 clones, around 90% seen once. Specimen: peripheral blood mononuclear cells (PBMCs). The receptors stem from a woman under 30.

The V and J genes are TRBV7-2 and TRBJ2-7; 7 bases align to TRBD1. The CDR3 runs to 14 residues. The germline V gene encodes CDR1 SGHTA and CDR2 FQGNSA. The V and J ends lost 1 base and 3 bases, in that order; junction bases with no gene match: 3. The CDR3 DNA follows: TGTGCCAGCAGCTTAGGAGGGACAGACTACGAGCAGTACTTC. Translated, it gives CASSLGGTDYEQYF.

This clone was recorded once. J is TRBJ1-4 and V is TRBV18, with 8 bases aligning to TRBD1. Germline V gene data show CDR1 as KGHSH and CDR2 as LQKENI. The CDR3 runs to 19 residues. Trimming cost V 6 bases and J 7 bases; bases outside gene matches: 22. In DNA, the CDR3 is TGTGCCAGCTCTCACGCCGGCAGGGGGCCGACCGAATTTTTTGAAAAACTGTTTTTT. Its translation: CASSHAGRGPTEFFEKLFF.